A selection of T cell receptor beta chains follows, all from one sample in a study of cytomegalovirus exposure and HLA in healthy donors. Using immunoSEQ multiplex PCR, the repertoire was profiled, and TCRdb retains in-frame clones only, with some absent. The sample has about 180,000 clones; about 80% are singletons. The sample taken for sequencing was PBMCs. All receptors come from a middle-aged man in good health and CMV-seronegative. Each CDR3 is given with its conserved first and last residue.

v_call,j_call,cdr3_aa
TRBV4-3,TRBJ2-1,CASSQVSLAGGPSSYNEQFF
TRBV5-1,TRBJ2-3,CASSPGGARTDTQYF
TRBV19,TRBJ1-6,CASSIGAENNSPLHF
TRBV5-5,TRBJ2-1,CASSLTLYEQFF
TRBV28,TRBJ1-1,CASSLSAGTDMNTEAFF
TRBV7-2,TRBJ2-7,CASSLGRTSYEQYF
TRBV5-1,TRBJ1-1,CASHVQGGGVFF
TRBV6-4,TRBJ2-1,CASSPGTGSYNEQFF
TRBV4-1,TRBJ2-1,CASSQGLAGGDNEQFF
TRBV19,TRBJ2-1,CASSIDGGHSYNEQFF
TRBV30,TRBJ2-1,CAWSGTSGNNEQFF
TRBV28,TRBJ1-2,CASRPGKLYGYTF
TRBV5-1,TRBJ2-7,CASSLAGIGYEQYF
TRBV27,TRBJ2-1,CASSFSGGTGGGEQFF
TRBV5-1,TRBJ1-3,CASSLDRAGPGNTIYF
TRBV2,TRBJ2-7,CASRRIRDSSYEQYF
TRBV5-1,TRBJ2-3,CASSPRTSGDTDTQYF
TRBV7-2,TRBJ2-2,CATPTRAGNTGELFF
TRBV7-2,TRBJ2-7,CASSGPRGPYEQYF
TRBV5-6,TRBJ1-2,CASSPWGDYGYTF
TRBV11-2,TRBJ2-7,CASSLDLILAGGNYEQYF
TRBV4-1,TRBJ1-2,CASSPQGARGYTF
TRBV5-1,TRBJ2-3,CASSLGLAGVTDTQYF
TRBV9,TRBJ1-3,CASSEGGFLYF
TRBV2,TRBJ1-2,CASNGRAVYGYTF
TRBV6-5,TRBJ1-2,CASSYSEGRRGYTF
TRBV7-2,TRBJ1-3,CASSLGPDSTIYF
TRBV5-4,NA,CASSLAGGAREQYF